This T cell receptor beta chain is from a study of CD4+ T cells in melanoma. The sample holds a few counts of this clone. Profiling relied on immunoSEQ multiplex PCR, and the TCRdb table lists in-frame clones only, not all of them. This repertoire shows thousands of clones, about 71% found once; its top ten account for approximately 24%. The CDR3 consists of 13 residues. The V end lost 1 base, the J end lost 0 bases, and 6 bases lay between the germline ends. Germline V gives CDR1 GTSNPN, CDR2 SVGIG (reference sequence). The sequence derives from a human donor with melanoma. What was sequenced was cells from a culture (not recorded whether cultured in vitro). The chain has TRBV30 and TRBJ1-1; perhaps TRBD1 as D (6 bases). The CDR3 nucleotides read TGTGCCTGGAGTGCAGGGGTGAACACTGAAGCTTTCTTT. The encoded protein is CAWSAGVNTEAFF.